The TCR beta chain under discussion was sequenced for a study of OX40 agonist ivuxolimab in advanced cancers. Findings of the study overall: Among patients with partial responses at 0.1-3.0 mg/kg, clonal expansion was among the lowest. Determination of antigen specificity was not performed for the expanded peripheral T cells.

Generated by immunoSEQ multiplex PCR, the TCRdb table keeps only in-frame clones and is missing some. The table shows about 62,000 clones, with roughly 86% occurring only once. Note on this clone: Its antigen is as yet unknown.

The CDR3 has 14 residues. Germline V gene lookup returns CDR1 MNHNY and CDR2 SVGAGI (reference sequence). Trimming took off 6 bases at V and 0 bases at J, with 9 bases between the two ends. The chain has TRBV6-6 and TRBJ1-5; D not certain. The TCR sequence derives from an adult with an advanced solid tumor such as melanoma, head and neck, liver or kidney cancer. The material was CD4+ or CD8+ T cells sorted from blood, obtained in a trial of the OX40 agonist ivuxolimab. CDR3 in DNA: TGTGCCAGCAGGCGGGAGAATAGCAATCAGCCCCAGCATTTT. It specifies CASRRENSNQPQHF.